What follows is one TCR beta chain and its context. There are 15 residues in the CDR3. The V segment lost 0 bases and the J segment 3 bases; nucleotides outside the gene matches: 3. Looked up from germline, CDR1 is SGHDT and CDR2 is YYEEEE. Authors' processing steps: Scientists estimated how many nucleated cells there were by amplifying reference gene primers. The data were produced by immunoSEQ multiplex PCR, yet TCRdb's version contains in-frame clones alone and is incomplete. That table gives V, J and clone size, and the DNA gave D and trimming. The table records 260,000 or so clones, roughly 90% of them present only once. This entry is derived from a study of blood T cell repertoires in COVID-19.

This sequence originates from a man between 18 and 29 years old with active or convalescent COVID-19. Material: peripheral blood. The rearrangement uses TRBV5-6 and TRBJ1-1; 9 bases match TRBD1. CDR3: CASSLGTGVDTEAFF. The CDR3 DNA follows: TGTGCCAGCAGCTTGGGGACAGGGGTTGACACTGAAGCTTTCTTT. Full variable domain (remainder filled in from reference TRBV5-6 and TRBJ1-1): DAGVTQSPTHLIKTRGQQVTLRCSPKSGHDTVSWYQQALGQGPQFIFQYYEEEERQRGNFPDRFSGHQFPNYSSELNVNALLLGDSALYLCASSLGTGVDTEAFFGQGTRLTVV.